This T cell receptor (beta chain) stems from a study of blood T cell repertoires in COVID-19. TCRdb's table, derived via immunoSEQ multiplex PCR, lists solely in-frame clones and lacks some. In the table there are over 450,000 clones, about 88% of which are singletons. There are 16 residues in the CDR3. Germline V gives CDR1 SGHTA, CDR2 FQGNSA. V was clipped by 2 bases and J by 6 bases, with 17 bases between them. The sample consisted of peripheral blood. The V gene is TRBV7-2, the J gene TRBJ2-1, with a weak D call TRBD2 (6 bases). The TCR originated in a woman between 45 and 65 years old with COVID-19, enrolled during active disease. The CDR3 nucleotides read TGTGCCAGCAGCTTAAGTGCCGGGGGAGGCCCCAATGAGCAGTTCTTC. Translating gives CASSLSAGGGPNEQFF.